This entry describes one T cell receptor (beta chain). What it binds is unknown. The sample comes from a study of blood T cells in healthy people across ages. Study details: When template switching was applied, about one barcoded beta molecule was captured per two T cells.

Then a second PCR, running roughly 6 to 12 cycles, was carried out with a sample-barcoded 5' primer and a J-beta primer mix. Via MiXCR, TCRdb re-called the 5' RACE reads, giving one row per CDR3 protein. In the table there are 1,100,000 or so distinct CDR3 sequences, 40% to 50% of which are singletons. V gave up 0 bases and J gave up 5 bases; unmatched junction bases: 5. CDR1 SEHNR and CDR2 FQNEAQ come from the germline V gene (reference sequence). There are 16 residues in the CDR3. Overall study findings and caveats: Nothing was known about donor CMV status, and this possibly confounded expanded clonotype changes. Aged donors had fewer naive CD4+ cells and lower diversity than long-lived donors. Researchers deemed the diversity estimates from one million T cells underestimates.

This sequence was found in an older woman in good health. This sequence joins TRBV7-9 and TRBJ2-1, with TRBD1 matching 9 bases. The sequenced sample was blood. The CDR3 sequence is CASSLARTGADNEQFF. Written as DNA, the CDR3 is TGTGCCAGCAGCTTAGCGAGGACAGGGGCGGACAATGAGCAGTTCTTC. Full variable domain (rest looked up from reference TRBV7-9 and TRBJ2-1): DTGVSQNPRHKITKRGQNVTFRCDPISEHNRLYWYRQTLGQGPEFLTYFQNEAQLEKSRLLSDRFSAERPKGSFSTLEIQRTEQGDSAMYLCASSLARTGADNEQFFGPGTRLTVL.